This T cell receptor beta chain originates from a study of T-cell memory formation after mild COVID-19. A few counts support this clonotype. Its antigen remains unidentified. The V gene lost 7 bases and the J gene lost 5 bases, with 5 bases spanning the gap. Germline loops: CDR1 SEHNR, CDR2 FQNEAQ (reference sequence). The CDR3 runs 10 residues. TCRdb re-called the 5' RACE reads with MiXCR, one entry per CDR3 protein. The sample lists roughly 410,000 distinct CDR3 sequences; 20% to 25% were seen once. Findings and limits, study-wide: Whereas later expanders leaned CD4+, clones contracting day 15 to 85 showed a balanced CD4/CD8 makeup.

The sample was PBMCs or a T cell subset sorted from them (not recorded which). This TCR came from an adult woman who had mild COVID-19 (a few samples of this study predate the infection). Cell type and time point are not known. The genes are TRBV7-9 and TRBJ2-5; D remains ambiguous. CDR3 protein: CASTGETQYF. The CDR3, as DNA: TGTGCCAGCACCGGGGAGACCCAGTACTTC.